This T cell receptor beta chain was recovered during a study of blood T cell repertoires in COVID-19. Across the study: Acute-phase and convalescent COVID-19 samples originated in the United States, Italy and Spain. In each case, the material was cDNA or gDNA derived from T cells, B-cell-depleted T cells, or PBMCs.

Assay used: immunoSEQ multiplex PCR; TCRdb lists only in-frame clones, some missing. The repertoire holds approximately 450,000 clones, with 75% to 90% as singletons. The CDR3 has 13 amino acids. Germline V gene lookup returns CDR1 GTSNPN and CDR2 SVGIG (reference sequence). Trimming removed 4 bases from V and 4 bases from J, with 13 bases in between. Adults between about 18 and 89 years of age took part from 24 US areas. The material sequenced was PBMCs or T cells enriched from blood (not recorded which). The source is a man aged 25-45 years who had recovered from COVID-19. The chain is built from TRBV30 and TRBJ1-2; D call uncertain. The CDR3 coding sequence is TGTGCCTGGACCCCAAGTGGCGGCTATGGCTACACCTTC. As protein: CAWTPSGGYGYTF. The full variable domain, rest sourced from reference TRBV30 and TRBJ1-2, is SQTIHQWPATLVQPVGSPLSLECTVEGTSNPNLYWYRQAAGRGLQLLFYSVGIGQISSEVPQNLSASRPQDRQFILSSKKLLLSDSGFYLCAWTPSGGYGYTFGSGTRLTVV.